The source of this T cell receptor beta chain is a study of identical twins. General study findings and limits: Insertions ran lower in abundant cord blood beta clonotypes, though not in memory repertoires. Twins shared out-of-frame alpha sequences with excess low generation probability.

The V end was cut by 3 bases, the J end by 0 bases, with 11 bases between. Germline CDR1 and CDR2: MDHEN and SYDVKM. The CDR3 consists of 15 residues. Each CDR3 protein is one row after TCRdb ran MiXCR on the 5' RACE reads. The data show 550,000 to 800,000 distinct CDR3 sequences, 7% to 7.5% seen once. On this clonotype: Its target is not known.

This sample was shared with a second study, whose subject was yellow fever vaccine responses in identical twins.

V usage is TRBV28 and J usage is TRBJ2-5, with D possibly matching TRBD1 (5 bases). The sample consisted of PBMCs. The receptor comes from a woman aged 18-29 years in good health. CDR3 region: CASSLPQGNQETQYF. CDR3 coding DNA: TGTGCCAGCAGTTTGCCCCAGGGTAACCAAGAGACCCAGTACTTC. Using reference TRBV28 and TRBJ2-5 for the parts outside the CDR3, the full variable domain is DVKVTQSSRYLVKRTGEKVFLECVQDMDHENMFWYRQDPGLGLRLIYFSYDVKMKEKGDIPEGYSVSREKKERFSLILESASTNQTSMYLCASSLPQGNQETQYFGPGTRLLVL.